This passage covers 27 T cell receptor beta chains from one sample sequenced in a study of cytomegalovirus exposure and HLA in healthy donors. The PCR made use of 60 Vbeta and 13 Jbeta primers. TCRdb's copy holds only in-frame clones and misses some; the assay was immunoSEQ multiplex PCR. The sample carries 100,000 to 150,000 clones, around 68% recorded once. Sequencing was done on a sample of PBMCs. These receptors were collected from a man aged 40-49 years in good health and CMV-seropositive.

This clone was counted only a few times. V and J are TRBV7-2 and TRBJ2-3; D not certain. V was clipped by 10 bases and J by 2 bases, with 7 bases between them. This CDR3 has 11 residues. Per germline, CDR1 SGHTA and CDR2 FQGNSA. CDR3 amino acids: CATRSTDTQYF. In nucleotides, the CDR3 is TGTGCCACTCGTTCCACAGATACGCAGTATTTT.

This clone was found a few times. The chain joins TRBV6-5 to TRBJ2-1; possible D gene TRBD1, 6 bases. Germline V gene sequence: CDR1 MNHEY, CDR2 SVGAGI. Between the trimmed V and J ends, which lost 6 bases and 7 bases, there was a span of 16 bases. The CDR3 loop spans 14 amino acids. The CDR3 nucleotides are TGTGCCAGCAGGTATGGACAGTTTGGGAATGAGCAGTTCTTC. Its translation: CASRYGQFGNEQFF.

The chain combines TRBV28 with TRBJ2-7; 8 bases line up with TRBD2. Germline V gene lookup returns CDR1 MDHEN and CDR2 SYDVKM. Trimming took 4 bases from V and 2 from J; bases not matched to a gene: 10. The CDR3 has 16 amino acids. The CDR3 nucleotides read TGTGCCAGCAGTTCAACCCGAGCGGGAGTCCCCTACGAGCAGTACTTC. Translated, it gives CASSSTRAGVPYEQYF.

This chain connects TRBV7-9 to TRBJ1-3, with a tentative D call TRBD1 (6 bases). CDR3 length equals 15 residues. Germline CDR1 is SEHNR and CDR2 is FQNEAQ (reference sequence). Trimming took 3 bases from V and 2 from J, leaving 11 bases between them. The CDR3 DNA reads as TGTGCCAGCAGCTTTTCAGGGGACCCTGGAAACACCATATATTTT. Translated: CASSFSGDPGNTIYF.

In its sample, this clone was seen a few times. The V gene is TRBV25-1, the J gene TRBJ1-4, with 8 bases fitting TRBD1. Germline CDR1 and CDR2: MGHDK and SYGVNS. This CDR3 comprises 16 residues. V shed 3 bases and J 7 bases; nucleotides not matched to a gene: 10. The CDR3 nucleotides are TGTGCCAGCAGTGACTCAGGGGGCTGGAGAGGTGAAAAACTGTTTTTT. Protein sequence: CASSDSGGWRGEKLFF.

The chain couples TRBV7-3 to TRBJ1-1; 9 bases fit TRBD1. Germline loops: CDR1 SGHTA, CDR2 FQGTGA. J lost 3 bases, V lost 4 bases, and 3 bases had no gene match. This CDR3 contains 14 residues. Here the CDR3 reads CASSYRGPDTEAFF. As DNA, the CDR3 is TGTGCCAGCAGCTACAGGGGGCCCGACACTGAAGCTTTCTTT.

V usage is TRBV5-4 and J usage is TRBJ2-5, with D possibly matching TRBD2 (5 bases). V lost 3 bases to trimming and J lost 5 bases, with 11 bases between them. This CDR3 contains 13 residues. CDR1 and CDR2 (germline): SGHNT, YYREEE (reference sequence). The CDR3 nucleotides are TGTGCCAGCAGCTCCCCCGGGGTGGAGACCCAGTACTTC. It encodes CASSSPGVETQYF.

The rearrangement joins TRBV5-4 to TRBJ1-1, with 7 bases fitting TRBD1. Losses at the gene ends were 4 bases for V and 1 base for J; bases not matched to a gene: 4. Germline CDR1 is SGHNT and CDR2 is YYREEE (reference sequence). The CDR3 runs 14 residues. This CDR3 reads CASSLQGKNTEAFF. DNA for the CDR3: TGTGCCAGCAGCCTACAGGGGAAGAACACTGAAGCTTTCTTT.

The chain joins TRBV10-2 to TRBJ1-1, with D unresolved. Germline CDR1 reads WSHSY; CDR2 reads SAAADI. V gave up 8 bases and J gave up 5 bases, with 9 bases separating them. This CDR3 has 11 residues. Here the CDR3 reads CASREMTEAFF. Written as DNA, the CDR3 is TGCGCCAGCCGAGAAATGACTGAAGCTTTCTTT.

The J gene is TRBJ1-4, the V gene TRBV9, with TRBD1 matching over 7 bases. This CDR3 contains 14 residues. The germline gives CDR1 SGDLS, CDR2 YYNGEE. V trimming: 7 bases; J trimming: 7 bases; junction bases outside the gene matches: 10. The DNA of the CDR3 is TGTGCCAGCTCAAGACAGGGCAAATTTGAAAAACTGTTTTTT. Amino acids: CASSRQGKFEKLFF.

The gene calls are TRBV5-1 and TRBJ2-5; D is perhaps TRBD2 (6 bases). CDR3 length: 14 residues. CDR1 is SGHRS and CDR2 is YFSETQ in the germline V gene. Trimming shortened V by 4 bases and J by 6 bases, and 16 bases separated the two germline ends. The CDR3 DNA is TGCGCCAGCAGCGCGGGAAACTTGGGACAGACCCAGTACTTC. Its translation: CASSAGNLGQTQYF.

This clone was observed a handful of times. This rearrangement joins TRBV6-1 to TRBJ1-1; D is possibly TRBD1 (6 bases). Germline CDR1 MNHNS, CDR2 SASEGT. The CDR3 extends over 13 amino acids. V shed 6 bases and J shed 5 bases, with 13 bases lying between them. DNA of the CDR3: TGTGCCAGCAGGAGGGGGAGAGTAACTGAAGCTTTCTTT. Translated: CASRRGRVTEAFF.

The chain uses TRBV6-1 and TRBJ1-5; D may be TRBD1 (5 bases). CDR1 and CDR2 (germline): MNHNS, SASEGT. V gave up 4 bases and J gave up 4 bases, with 17 bases separating them. The CDR3 length is 16 residues. CDR3 coding DNA: TGTGCCAGCAGTGCACGTCGGATGGGGGGAAATCAGCCCCAGCATTTT. This codes for CASSARRMGGNQPQHF.

The V and J genes are TRBV27 and TRBJ2-5, with a possible D match to TRBD1 (5 bases). CDR3 length: 13 residues. The ends were cut back, 6 bases at V and 5 bases at J, with 13 bases in the middle. Germline CDR1 and CDR2: MNHEY and SMNVEV (reference sequence). The CDR3 DNA follows: TGTGCCAGCAGCCCAGGGCCCGGGGAGACCCAGTACTTC. As protein: CASSPGPGETQYF.

The chain links TRBV6-5 to TRBJ2-3; the match to TRBD2 covers 10 bases. V dropped 7 bases and J dropped 6; count of bases not matched to a gene: 4. This CDR3 region has 13 residues. The germline gives CDR1 MNHEY, CDR2 SVGAGI. The CDR3 reads CASKLAGHDTQYF. In DNA, the CDR3 is TGTGCCAGCAAACTAGCGGGACATGATACGCAGTATTTT.

The CDR3 sequence is CAISGGDGEKLFF. DNA of the CDR3: TGTGCCATCAGTGGGGGGGACGGTGAAAAACTGTTTTTT. This chain uses TRBV10-3 with TRBJ1-4; a weak D match, TRBD1 (5 bases). The CDR3 contains 13 residues. Looked up from germline, CDR1 is ENHRY and CDR2 is SYGVKD. V lost 4 bases, J lost 7 bases, and 10 bases lay in between.

The chain is built from TRBV7-8 and TRBJ2-7; TRBD1 aligns across 8 bases. The germline V gene encodes CDR1 SGHVS and CDR2 FQNEAQ. The CDR3 runs 15 residues. The V gene end was trimmed by 6 bases and the J gene end by 1 base; junction bases not matched to a gene: 8. CDR3 region: CASSRQGMGSYEQYF. The CDR3 nucleotides are TGTGCCAGCAGTCGACAGGGGATGGGATCCTACGAGCAGTACTTC.

The chain employs TRBV5-1 and TRBJ2-1; no clear D gene. Trimming removed 0 bases from V and 0 bases from J, with 4 bases in between. The CDR3 extends over 14 amino acids. The germline V gene has CDR1 SGHRS and CDR2 YFSETQ. The chain's CDR3 is CASSLDGSYNEQFF. DNA of the CDR3: TGCGCCAGCAGCTTGGACGGCTCCTACAATGAGCAGTTCTTC.

The CDR3 nucleotides are TGTGCCAGCAGCTTAGGGTCCAGACTAGCGGCCTACACAGATACGCAGTATTTT. It encodes CASSLGSRLAAYTDTQYF. This chain links TRBV7-6 with TRBJ2-3; TRBD2 aligns across 9 bases. This CDR3 contains 18 residues. Looked up from germline, CDR1 is SGHVS and CDR2 is FNYEAQ. Unmatched junction bases numbered 10, after V lost 1 base and J lost 2 bases. The full variable domain, its missing parts supplied by reference TRBV7-6 and TRBJ2-3, is GAGVSQSPRYKVTKRGQDVALRCDPISGHVSLYWYRQALGQGPEFLTYFNYEAQQDKSGLPNDRFSAERPEGSISTLTIQRTEQRDSAMYRCASSLGSRLAAYTDTQYFGPGTRLTVL.

The chain combines TRBV11-1 with TRBJ1-1; D gene ambiguous. The CDR3 extends over 15 amino acids. The V end lost 4 bases, the J end lost 1 base, and 13 bases lay between the germline ends. CDR1 is SGHAT, CDR2 FQDESV, per germline (reference sequence). For the CDR3, the DNA is TGTGCCAGCAGCTCTAGGGTTGGGAGGAACACTGAAGCTTTCTTT. It encodes CASSSRVGRNTEAFF.

The CDR3 region has the DNA TGTGCCAGCAGCTTAGGGGCGGGAGGAATATACGAGCAGTACTTC. Protein sequence: CASSLGAGGIYEQYF. V usage is TRBV11-2 and J usage is TRBJ2-7; 8 nucleotides match TRBD2. Germline CDR1 reads SGHAT; CDR2 reads FQNNGV. Germline trimming cut 1 base from V and 4 bases from J; bases unmatched to any gene: 6. The CDR3 is 15 residues long.

The rearrangement links TRBV30 to TRBJ2-2; 12 bases match TRBD1. The J segment lost 4 bases and the V segment lost 2 bases, leaving 8 bases of the junction unmatched. Germline V gene lookup returns CDR1 GTSNPN and CDR2 SVGIG (reference sequence). CDR3 length equals 17 residues. CDR3 DNA: TGTGCCTGGAGTTCTGGGACAGGGGGCGTACGCACCGGGGAGCTGTTTTTT. Protein sequence: CAWSSGTGGVRTGELFF.

The rearrangement joins TRBV6-5 to TRBJ1-6; D remains ambiguous. Trimming removed 5 bases from V and 5 bases from J, with 10 bases in between. The CDR3 totals 14 residues. The germline gives CDR1 MNHEY, CDR2 SVGAGI. The CDR3: CASSVSVDNSPLHF. CDR3 in DNA: TGTGCCAGCAGTGTGAGCGTCGATAATTCACCCCTCCACTTT.

The table lists this clone with a few counts. The V gene is TRBV7-6, the J gene TRBJ2-6; TRBD2 aligns across 8 bases. The V gene's germline CDR1 is SGHVS and CDR2 FNYEAQ. The CDR3 has 16 amino acids. V gave up 6 bases and J gave up 0 bases; unmatched junction bases: 4. Here the CDR3 DNA reads TGTGCCAGCAGTTCCCGGGGGGGCTCTGGGGCCAACGTCCTGACTTTC. It translates to CASSSRGGSGANVLTF.

J is TRBJ1-6 and V is TRBV9, with D possibly matching TRBD1 (5 bases). The CDR3 is 14 amino acids. The V end lost 3 bases, the J end lost 8 bases, and 12 bases lay between the germline ends. Germline V gene data show CDR1 as SGDLS and CDR2 as YYNGEE. CDR3 bases: TGTGCCAGCAGCGCGACCTGGGGGGATTCACCCCTCCACTTT. Translation gives CASSATWGDSPLHF.

V gene TRBV5-6 combines with J gene TRBJ2-2, with 10 bases aligning to TRBD1. Germline trimming cut 4 bases from V and 6 bases from J; bases unmatched to any gene: 6. CDR1 and CDR2 (germline): SGHDT, YYEEEE. The CDR3 runs 15 residues. The CDR3 reads CASSRTGGYAGELFF. CDR3 bases: TGTGCCAGCAGCCGGACAGGGGGATACGCCGGGGAGCTGTTTTTT.

Only one count was recorded for this clone. The chain joins TRBV7-9 to TRBJ2-3; perhaps TRBD2 as D (5 bases). This CDR3 is built from 16 residues. Trimming pared 5 bases from V and 8 bases from J, leaving 23 bases between. Per germline, CDR1 SEHNR and CDR2 FQNEAQ (reference sequence). The CDR3 spells CASSRSEIQVGGTQYF. The CDR3 nucleotides are TGTGCCAGCAGCCGATCGGAAATACAAGTTGGAGGTACGCAGTATTTT.